This record concerns one T cell receptor (beta chain) sequence. The antigen is not known. This sample was taken from a study of OX40 agonist ivuxolimab in advanced cancers. Study-level background: Those enrolled were 80% to 85% male, with a mean age of roughly 60 years and ages from about 20 to 90. Past anti-PD-1, anti-PD-L1 or anti-CTLA-4 therapy was accepted, and 40% had received some.

The CDR3 covers 11 residues. Deletions cut 5 bases from V and 6 bases from J, with 4 bases between. Germline V CDR1 and CDR2: SEHNR, FQNEAQ (reference sequence). Study observations and caveats: Relative to CD4+, CD8+ T cells held more expanded clones on average.

Clones were read by immunoSEQ multiplex PCR, and TCRdb kept only the in-frame ones, dropping some. The profile shows approximately 74,000 clones, approximately 83% of them singletons. The receptor's source is an adult with an advanced solid tumor such as melanoma, head and neck, liver or kidney cancer. The sequencing here drew on CD4+ or CD8+ T cells sorted from blood, taken in a trial of the OX40 agonist ivuxolimab. The gene calls are TRBV7-9 and TRBJ2-2; no firm D call. Here the CDR3 reads CASSRAGELFF. Written as DNA, the CDR3 is TGTGCCAGCAGCCGCGCCGGGGAGCTGTTTTTT.